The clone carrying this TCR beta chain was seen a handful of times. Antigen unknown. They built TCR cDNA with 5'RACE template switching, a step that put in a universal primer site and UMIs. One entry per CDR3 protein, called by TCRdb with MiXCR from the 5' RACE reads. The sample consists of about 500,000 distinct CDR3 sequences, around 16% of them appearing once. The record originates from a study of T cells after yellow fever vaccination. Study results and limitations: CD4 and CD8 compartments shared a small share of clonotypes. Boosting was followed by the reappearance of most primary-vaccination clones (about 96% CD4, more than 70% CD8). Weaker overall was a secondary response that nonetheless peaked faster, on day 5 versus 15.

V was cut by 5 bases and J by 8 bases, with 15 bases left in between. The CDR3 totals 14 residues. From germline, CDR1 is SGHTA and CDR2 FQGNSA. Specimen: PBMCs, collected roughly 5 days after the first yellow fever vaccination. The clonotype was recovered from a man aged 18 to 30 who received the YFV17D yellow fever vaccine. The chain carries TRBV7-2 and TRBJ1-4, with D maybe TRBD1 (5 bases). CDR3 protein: CASSQGWASEKLFF. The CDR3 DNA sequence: TGTGCCAGCAGCCAGGGTTGGGCGTCCGAAAAACTGTTTTTT. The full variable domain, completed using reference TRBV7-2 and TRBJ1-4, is GAGVSQSPSNKVTEKGKDVELRCDPISGHTALYWYRQSLGQGLEFLIYFQGNSAPDKSGLPSDRFSAERTGGSVSTLTIQRTQQEDSAVYLCASSQGWASEKLFFGSGTQLSVL.